This T cell receptor beta chain emerged from a study of patients and donors after allogeneic stem cell transplantation. One entry per CDR3 protein results from TCRdb running MiXCR on the RT-PCR reads. The data show around 240,000 distinct CDR3 sequences, with roughly 15% seen just once and about 9.9% held by the top ten. The CDR3 extends over 16 amino acids. J lost 1 base, V lost 5 bases, and 11 bases had no gene match. The V gene's germline CDR1 is MGHRA and CDR2 YSYEKL. The sequencing sample was made of blood, either unsorted or a sorted T cell fraction (not recorded which). V is TRBV4-1 and J is TRBJ2-7; 7 bases are shared with TRBD2. This clonotype was sampled from a human donor who was either an allogeneic HSCT recipient or a stem cell or donor lymphocyte infusion donor (not recorded which). It is not recorded whose cells these are; they may come from a transplant donor. The CDR3 nucleotides are TGCGCCAGCAGCTACGGGGGGAGCGGTACGTCCTACGAGCAGTACTTC. Its translation is CASSYGGSGTSYEQYF.